This T cell receptor (beta chain) was retrieved from a study of blood T cell repertoires in COVID-19. This table comes from immunoSEQ multiplex PCR, and its TCRdb copy is limited to in-frame clones, with some not included. This table holds some 150,000 clones, about 84% found once. Germline trimming cut 1 base from V and 4 bases from J; bases unmatched to any gene: 14. Looked up from germline, CDR1 is MDHEN and CDR2 is SYDVKM. This CDR3 spans 19 amino acids. The sequence was collected from a woman aged 18-29 years who had been exposed to COVID-19. The sequencing sample was made of PBMCs or T cells enriched from blood (not recorded which). The V gene is TRBV28, the J gene TRBJ1-5, with TRBD1 identical over 9 bases. The CDR3 loop is CASSLYEFGTGSVNQPQHF. CDR3 sequence (DNA): TGTGCCAGCAGTTTATATGAATTCGGGACAGGGAGTGTAAATCAGCCCCAGCATTTT.